This is a list of T cell receptor beta chains from one sample in a study of a mutant IDH1 vaccine in newly diagnosed glioma. These receptors have no known antigen. The protocol was immunoSEQ multiplex PCR, while the TCRdb copy is restricted to in-frame clones and leaves out a portion. The data contain about 30,000 clones, approximately 77% of them singletons. Sequencing was performed on PBMCs, taken from a glioma patient whose treatment included an IDH1 peptide vaccine. Receptors originate from a man younger than 45 with glioma. Each CDR3 is given with its conserved first and last residue. A D gene is named only where the DNA matches it firmly. Where a row states a size, it is once, few, many or the class of an expanded clone; other rows omit it.

D gene	V gene	J gene	clone size	CDR3 DNA	CDR3 protein
-	TRBV6-1	TRBJ1-5	-	TGTGCCAGCAGTGATCCCCAGCGGCCCCAGCATTTT	CASSDPQRPQHF
-	TRBV5-5	TRBJ2-5	once	TGTGCCAGCAGCTTGAGTCCTACTCGCGGGAAGGCTGAGACCCAGTACTTC	CASSLSPTRGKAETQYF
-	TRBV6-1	TRBJ2-7	-	TGTGCCAGCAGTGAACAGTTAGGGGACGAGCAGTACTTC	CASSEQLGDEQYF
-	TRBV6-6	TRBJ2-7	-	TGTGCCAGCAGTTACAACAGGTTCGTGATCGACGAGCAGTACTTC	CASSYNRFVIDEQYF
TRBD1	TRBV19	TRBJ2-7	-	TGTGCCAGTTCGGACAGGCCCTCCTACGAGCAGTACTTC	CASSDRPSYEQYF
-	TRBV30	TRBJ2-3	-	TGTGCCTGGAGTCCCATTGGGGGGGCCCGCACAGATACGCAGTATTTT	CAWSPIGGARTDTQYF
TRBD2	TRBV29-1	TRBJ2-5	-	TGCAGCGTTCAGAAAGCCATAGCGGGAGGGTTACACCAAGAGACCCAGTACTTC	CSVQKAIAGGLHQETQYF
-	TRBV9	TRBJ1-1	few	TGTGCCAGCAGCGCACCGGGACACCCGAACACTGAAGCTTTCTTT	CASSAPGHPNTEAFF
-	TRBV5-1	TRBJ2-3	-	TGCGCCAGCAGCTTAGAGGACAAAACAGATACGCAGTATTTT	CASSLEDKTDTQYF
-	TRBV9	TRBJ2-7	-	TGTGCCAGCAGCGGCGAAGGGAGCCCCTACGAGCAGTACTTC	CASSGEGSPYEQYF
-	TRBV19	TRBJ2-5	once	TGTGCCAGTAGTCCCCCGGATTTAGGGGAGACCCAGTACTTC	CASSPPDLGETQYF
TRBD2	TRBV29-1	TRBJ2-2	once	TGCAGCGTCCGACTAGCCTCGGGGGAGCTGTTTTTT	CSVRLASGELFF
TRBD1	TRBV9	TRBJ1-4	-	TGTGCCAGCCCATCCTCCTACCAGGGGGAAAACGAAAAACTGTTTTTT	CASPSSYQGENEKLFF
-	TRBV5-1	TRBJ1-2	once	TGCGCCAGCAGCTTGGACGGGATACGAGGCTACACCTTC	CASSLDGIRGYTF
-	TRBV6-6	TRBJ2-5	-	TGTGCCACCAGACCTGGGACTCCGAGGAAGGAGACCCAGTACTTC	CATRPGTPRKETQYF
TRBD1	TRBV29-1	TRBJ1-5	few	TGCAGCGCGATGACAGGGCGAGAAAATCAGCCCCAGCATTTT	CSAMTGRENQPQHF
TRBD2	TRBV29-1	TRBJ2-2	-	TGCAGCGCCGAGGGACTAGCGGGAGGGCCGAACACCGGGGAGCTGTTTTTT	CSAEGLAGGPNTGELFF
-	TRBV29-1	TRBJ1-1	-	TGCAGCGCCCGGGACCGCTCTCGGAACACTGAAGCTTTCTTT	CSARDRSRNTEAFF
TRBD1	TRBV19	TRBJ1-2	-	TGTGCCAGTAGTTCCCCGGACAGGGGACGCTATGGCTACACCTTC	CASSSPDRGRYGYTF
TRBD2	TRBV11-1	TRBJ2-5	-	TGTGCCAGCAGCCCCGGGACTAGCGGGAGTCCACGGGAGACCCAGTACTTC	CASSPGTSGSPRETQYF
-	TRBV2	TRBJ2-2	-	TGTGCCAGCAGTGAAATTGGGGGGAACACCGGGGAGCTGTTTTTT	CASSEIGGNTGELFF
-	TRBV2	TRBJ1-2	-	TGTGCCAGCAGTGAAGTGGCGTTGGCAGGGGCCCTCTATAACTATGGCTACACCTTC	CASSEVALAGALYNYGYTF
TRBD2	TRBV5-1	TRBJ2-1	-	TGCGCCAGCAGCCCCGGACTAGCGGACTACAATGAGCAGTTCTTC	CASSPGLADYNEQFF
-	TRBV18	TRBJ1-1	few	TGTGCCAGCTCAAGTCTTTCGAACACTGAAGCTTTCTTT	CASSSLSNTEAFF